Below, one TCR beta chain is given with its context. Its antigen is undetermined. This specimen belongs to a study of beta chain features in type 1 diabetes. Study at large: Age, gender and cell yields were similar between patients and healthy donors.

Expressed TCRB transcripts were sequenced, since all the RNA that had been isolated was reverse transcribed. Produced via immunoSEQ multiplex PCR; TCRdb's table is partial and in-frame only. The sample lists 250,000 to 300,000 clones; about 7.8% were seen once. V lost 1 base and J lost 16, with 11 bases in between. The CDR3 contains 12 residues. The V gene's germline CDR1 is SGHDN and CDR2 FVKESK. General study results and limits: Across patients, naive, central memory and Treg TCRB repertoires exhibited apparently greater similarity than was observed across healthy donors.

This chain links TRBV14 with TRBJ1-6, with D possibly TRBD1 on 5 matching bases. The TCR originated in a woman between 18 and 30 years old in good health. Material: central memory CD4+ T cells from blood. The CDR3 DNA follows: TGTGCCAGCAGCCAAGCCAAGGGGCAGCTCCACTTT. Protein product: CASSQAKGQLHF. The full variable domain, completed using reference TRBV14 and TRBJ1-6, is EAGVTQFPSHSVIEKGQTVTLRCDPISGHDNLYWYRRVMGKEIKFLLHFVKESKQDESGMPNNRFLAERTGGTYSTLKVQPAELEDSGVYFCASSQAKGQLHFGNGTRLTVT.